What follows are 2 T cell receptor beta chains derived from one specimen sequenced in a study of CD8 T cells in Susac syndrome. Reverse transcription of roughly 0.45 to 1 ug RNA was performed with random hexamers. One entry per CDR3 protein results from TCRdb running MiXCR on the immunoSEQ multiplex PCR reads. The data hold roughly 200,000 distinct CDR3 sequences, with around nine tenths observed a single time. Sequencing used CD4+ T cells from PBMCs. These TCRs come from a human donor with Susac syndrome.

This sequence joins TRBV29-1 and TRBJ1-4; no definite D call. Germline CDR1 reads SQVTM; CDR2 reads ANQGSEA. The ends were cut back, 5 bases at V and 16 bases at J, with 23 bases in the middle. The CDR3 runs to 13 residues. The CDR3 coding sequence is TGCAGCGTTTTGACCCCCCGCCTTCCCTCTCAGTTTTTT. As protein: CSVLTPRLPSQFF.

This clonotype occurred a few times. This chain joins TRBV11-2 and TRBJ2-7, with TRBD2 matching 7 bases. Germline V gene sequence: CDR1 SGHAT, CDR2 FQNNGV. Trimming at V came to 5 bases and at J to 5 bases, leaving 3 bases not matched to a gene. The CDR3 is 12 amino acids. The CDR3 region has the DNA TGTGCCAGCAGCCAAGCGGGGAACGAGCAGTACTTC. It translates to CASSQAGNEQYF.